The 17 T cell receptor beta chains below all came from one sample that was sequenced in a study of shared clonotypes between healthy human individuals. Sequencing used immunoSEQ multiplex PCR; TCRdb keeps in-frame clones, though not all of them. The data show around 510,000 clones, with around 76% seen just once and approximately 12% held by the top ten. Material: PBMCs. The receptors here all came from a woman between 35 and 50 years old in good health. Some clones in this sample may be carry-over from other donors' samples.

This CDR3 is CASSLGVSSGTQYF. CDR3 in DNA: TGTGCCAGCAGCTTAGGCGTTTCCTCTGGGACCCAGTACTTC. This chain connects TRBV7-2 to TRBJ2-5; D unclear. Trimming shortened V by 1 base and J by 7 bases, and 13 bases separated the two germline ends. This CDR3 is built from 14 residues. The germline V gene encodes CDR1 SGHTA and CDR2 FQGNSA.

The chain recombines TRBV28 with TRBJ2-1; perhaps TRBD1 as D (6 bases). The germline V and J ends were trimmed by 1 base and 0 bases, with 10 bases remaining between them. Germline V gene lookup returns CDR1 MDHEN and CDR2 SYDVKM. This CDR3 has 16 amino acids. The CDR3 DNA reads TGTGCCAGCAGTTTATTGGCAGGGGTCTCCTACAATGAGCAGTTCTTC. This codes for CASSLLAGVSYNEQFF.

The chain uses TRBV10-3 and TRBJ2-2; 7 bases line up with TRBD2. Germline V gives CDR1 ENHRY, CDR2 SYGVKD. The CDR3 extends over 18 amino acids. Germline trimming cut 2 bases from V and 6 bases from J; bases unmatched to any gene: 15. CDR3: CAISEPGGRGSYAGELFF. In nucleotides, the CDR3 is TGTGCCATCAGTGAGCCCGGGGGTCGCGGGAGTTACGCCGGGGAGCTGTTTTTT.

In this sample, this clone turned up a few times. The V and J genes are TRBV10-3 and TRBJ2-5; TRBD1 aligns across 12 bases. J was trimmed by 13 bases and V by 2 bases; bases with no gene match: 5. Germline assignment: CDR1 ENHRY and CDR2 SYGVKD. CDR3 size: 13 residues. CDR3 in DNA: TGTGCCATCAGTGAGCCCGGGACAGGGGGCACGTACTTC. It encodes CAISEPGTGGTYF.

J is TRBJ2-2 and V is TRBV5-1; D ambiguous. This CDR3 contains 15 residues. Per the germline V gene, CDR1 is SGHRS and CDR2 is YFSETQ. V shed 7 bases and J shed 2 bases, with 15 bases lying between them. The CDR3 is CASGSQSSNTGELFF. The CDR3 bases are TGCGCCAGCGGCTCACAGAGTTCAAACACCGGGGAGCTGTTTTTT. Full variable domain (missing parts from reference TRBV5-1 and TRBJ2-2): KAGVTQTPRYLIKTRGQQVTLSCSPISGHRSVSWYQQTPGQGLQFLFEYFSETQRNKGNFPGRFSGRQFSNSRSEMNVSTLELGDSALYLCASGSQSSNTGELFFGEGSRLTVL.

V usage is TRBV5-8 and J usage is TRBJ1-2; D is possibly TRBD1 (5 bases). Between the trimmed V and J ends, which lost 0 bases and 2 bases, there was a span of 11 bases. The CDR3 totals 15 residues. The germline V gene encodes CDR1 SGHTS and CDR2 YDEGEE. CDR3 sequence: CASSLVVRENYGYTF. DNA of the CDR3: TGTGCCAGCAGCTTGGTTGTCAGGGAGAACTATGGCTACACCTTC.

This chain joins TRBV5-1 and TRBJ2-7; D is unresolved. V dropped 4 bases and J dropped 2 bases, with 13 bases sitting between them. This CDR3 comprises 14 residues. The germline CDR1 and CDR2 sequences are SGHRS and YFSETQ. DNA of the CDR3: TGCGCCAGCAGCGCCGATACTTATCCCTACGAGCAGTACTTC. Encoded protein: CASSADTYPYEQYF.

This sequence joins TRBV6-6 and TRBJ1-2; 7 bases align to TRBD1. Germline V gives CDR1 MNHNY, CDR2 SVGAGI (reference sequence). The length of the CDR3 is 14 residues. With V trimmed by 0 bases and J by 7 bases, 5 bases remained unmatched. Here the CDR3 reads CASSYSTGSGGYTF. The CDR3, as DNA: TGTGCCAGCAGTTACTCGACAGGGTCGGGTGGCTACACCTTC.

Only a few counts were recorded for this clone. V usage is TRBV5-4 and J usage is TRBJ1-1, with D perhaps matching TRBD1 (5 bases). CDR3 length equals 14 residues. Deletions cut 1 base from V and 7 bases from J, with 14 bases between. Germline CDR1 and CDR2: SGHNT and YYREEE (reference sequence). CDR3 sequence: CASSLSGRGVEAFF. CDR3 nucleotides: TGTGCCAGCAGCTTGTCTGGCAGAGGGGTTGAAGCTTTCTTT.

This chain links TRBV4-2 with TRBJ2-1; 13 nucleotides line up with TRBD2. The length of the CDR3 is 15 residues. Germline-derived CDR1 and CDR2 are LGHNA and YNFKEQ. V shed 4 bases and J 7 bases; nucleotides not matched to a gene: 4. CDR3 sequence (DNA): TGTGCCAGCAGCCTTGCGGGACTAGCGGGGAATGAGCAGTTCTTC. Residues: CASSLAGLAGNEQFF.

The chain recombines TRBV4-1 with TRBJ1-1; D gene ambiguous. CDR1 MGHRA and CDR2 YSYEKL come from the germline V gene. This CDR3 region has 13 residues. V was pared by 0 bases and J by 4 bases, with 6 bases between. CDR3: CASSQDFVTEAFF. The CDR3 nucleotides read TGCGCCAGCAGCCAAGATTTTGTCACTGAAGCTTTCTTT.

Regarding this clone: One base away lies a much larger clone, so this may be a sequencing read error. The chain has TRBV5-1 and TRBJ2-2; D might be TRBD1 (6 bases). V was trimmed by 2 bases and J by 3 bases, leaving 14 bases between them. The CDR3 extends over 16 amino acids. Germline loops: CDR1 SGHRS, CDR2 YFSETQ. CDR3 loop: CASSFLGQTDTGELFF. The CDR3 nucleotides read TGCGCCAGCAGCTTCTTGGGACAAACAGACACCGGGGAGCTGTTTTTT.

The CDR3: CASKDRAFYEQYF. CDR3 coding DNA: TGTGCCAGCAAAGACAGGGCCTTCTACGAGCAGTACTTC. The chain carries TRBV2 and TRBJ2-7; 7 bases are shared with TRBD1. Germline V gene data show CDR1 as SNHLY and CDR2 as FYNNEI. CDR3 length equals 13 residues. V lost 7 bases and J lost 3; bases outside the gene matches: 6.

The CDR3 nucleotides are TGTGCCAGCAGCTTAAGGCAGGGAGAGACCCAGTACTTC. It codes for CASSLRQGETQYF. The rearrangement joins TRBV7-2 to TRBJ2-5, with TRBD1 as a possible D gene (5 bases). The CDR3 is 13 amino acids. V was cut by 2 bases and J by 4 bases, with 8 bases left in between. The germline V gene has CDR1 SGHTA and CDR2 FQGNSA. Complete variable domain (other parts from reference TRBV7-2 and TRBJ2-5): GAGVSQSPSNKVTEKGKDVELRCDPISGHTALYWYRQSLGQGLEFLIYFQGNSAPDKSGLPSDRFSAERTGGSVSTLTIQRTQQEDSAVYLCASSLRQGETQYFGPGTRLLVL.

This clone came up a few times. This CDR3 is CASRTGEANTEAFF. Here the CDR3 DNA reads TGTGCCAGTCGGACAGGGGAAGCGAACACTGAAGCTTTCTTT. J is TRBJ1-1 and V is TRBV19; 9 bases match TRBD1. Germline CDR1 reads LNHDA; CDR2 reads SQIVND (reference sequence). CDR3 size: 14 residues. The V segment lost 8 bases and the J segment 1 base; nucleotides outside the gene matches: 5.

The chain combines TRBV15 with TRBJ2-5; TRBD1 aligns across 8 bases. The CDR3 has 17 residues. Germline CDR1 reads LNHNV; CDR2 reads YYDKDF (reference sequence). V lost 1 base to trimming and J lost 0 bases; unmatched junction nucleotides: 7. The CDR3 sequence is CATSRVRTGKYQETQYF. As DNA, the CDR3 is TGTGCCACCAGCAGAGTTAGGACAGGGAAGTACCAAGAGACCCAGTACTTC.

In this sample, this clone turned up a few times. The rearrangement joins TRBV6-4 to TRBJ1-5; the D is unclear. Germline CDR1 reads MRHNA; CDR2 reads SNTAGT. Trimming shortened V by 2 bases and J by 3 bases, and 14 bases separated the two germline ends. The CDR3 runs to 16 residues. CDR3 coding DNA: TGTGCCAGCAGTGACAGAAGGTCCGGGATCAATCAGCCCCAGCATTTT. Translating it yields CASSDRRSGINQPQHF.